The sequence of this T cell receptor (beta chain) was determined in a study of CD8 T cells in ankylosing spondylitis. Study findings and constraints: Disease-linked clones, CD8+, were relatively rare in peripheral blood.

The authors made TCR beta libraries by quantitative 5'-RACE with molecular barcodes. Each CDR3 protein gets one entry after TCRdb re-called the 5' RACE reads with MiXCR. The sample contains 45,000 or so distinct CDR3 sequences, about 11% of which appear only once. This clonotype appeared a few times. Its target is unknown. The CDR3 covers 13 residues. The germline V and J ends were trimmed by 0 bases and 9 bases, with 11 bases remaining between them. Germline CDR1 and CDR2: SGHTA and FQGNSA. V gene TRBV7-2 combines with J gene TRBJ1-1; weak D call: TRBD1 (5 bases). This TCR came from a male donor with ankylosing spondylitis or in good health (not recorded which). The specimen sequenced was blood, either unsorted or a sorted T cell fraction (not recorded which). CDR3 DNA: TGTGCCAGCAGCTTAGCGGTGGGGGAGAAAGCTTTCTTT. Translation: CASSLAVGEKAFF.